The next 22 T cell receptor beta chains were all read from a single sample in a study of blood T cell repertoires in COVID-19. Clones were read by immunoSEQ multiplex PCR, and TCRdb kept only the in-frame ones, dropping some. The sample contains approximately 150,000 clones, approximately 87% of which appear only once. The sequenced sample consisted of PBMCs or T cells enriched from blood (not recorded which). These receptors were taken from a man aged 45-60 years in a cohort exposed to, infected with or recovered from COVID-19 (not recorded which).

This clone has at least ten counts. The genes are TRBV6-4 and TRBJ2-2; weak D call: TRBD1 (5 bases). Germline V gene lookup returns CDR1 MRHNA and CDR2 SNTAGT. There are 16 residues in the CDR3. The V and J ends lost 0 bases and 6 bases respectively, with 14 bases between them. CDR3 in amino acids: CASSDSGRDAAGELFF. The DNA of the CDR3 is TGTGCCAGCAGTGACTCGGGCAGGGATGCCGCCGGGGAGCTGTTTTTT.

This clone was found once. The chain carries TRBV11-2 and TRBJ2-5; 9 bases align to TRBD2. Germline V gene data show CDR1 as SGHAT and CDR2 as FQNNGV. The J segment lost 3 bases and the V segment lost 1 base, leaving 9 bases of the junction unmatched. The CDR3 length is 17 residues. The CDR3 nucleotides are TGTGCCAGCAGCTTAGTGGAGGGTAGCGGGGGCAAAGAGACCCAGTACTTC. The encoded protein is CASSLVEGSGGKETQYF. The full variable domain, its missing parts supplied by reference TRBV11-2 and TRBJ2-5, is EAGVAQSPRYKIIEKRQSVAFWCNPISGHATLYWYQQILGQGPKLLIQFQNNGVVDDSQLPKDRFSAERLKGVDSTLKIQPAKLEDSAVYLCASSLVEGSGGKETQYFGPGTRLLVL.

The V gene is TRBV9, the J gene TRBJ1-1; D may be TRBD1 (5 bases). The CDR3 contains 16 residues. The germline V and J ends were trimmed by 3 bases and 5 bases, with 20 bases remaining between them. Germline V gene lookup returns CDR1 SGDLS and CDR2 YYNGEE. The CDR3 sequence: CASSGAREGRRTEAFF. CDR3 in DNA: TGTGCCAGCAGCGGTGCACGAGAGGGGAGGAGGACTGAAGCTTTCTTT.

The V gene is TRBV5-1, the J gene TRBJ2-3, with 10 bases aligning to TRBD1. This CDR3 has 15 amino acids. Germline CDR1 SGHRS, CDR2 YFSETQ. Trimming took 3 bases from V and 6 from J; bases not matched to a gene: 7. The CDR3 DNA reads as TGCGCCAGCAGCTCGGAGACAGGGGGCTGGGATACGCAGTATTTT. It specifies CASSSETGGWDTQYF.

The rearrangement joins TRBV15 to TRBJ1-6, with D possibly being TRBD1 (5 bases). The CDR3 has 17 amino acids. Per the germline V gene, CDR1 is LNHNV and CDR2 is YYDKDF (reference sequence). Trimming shortened V by 1 base and J by 0 bases, and 10 bases separated the two germline ends. The CDR3 DNA sequence: TGTGCCACCAGCAGAGGACAGAGAAGCTCCTATAATTCACCCCTCCACTTT. Translation gives CATSRGQRSSYNSPLHF.

This clone was counted a few times. V gene TRBV9 combines with J gene TRBJ2-5; a possible D gene is TRBD1 (6 bases). V was cut by 1 base and J by 4 bases, with 14 bases left in between. Germline V gene lookup returns CDR1 SGDLS and CDR2 YYNGEE. The CDR3 is 15 amino acids. CDR3 coding DNA: TGTGCCAGCAGCGTACAAGCAGGGGCGATAGAGACCCAGTACTTC. It translates to CASSVQAGAIETQYF.

The V gene is TRBV28, the J gene TRBJ2-7; a possible D gene is TRBD1 (7 bases). Germline assignment: CDR1 MDHEN and CDR2 SYDVKM. The CDR3 length is 16 residues. Trimming removed 4 bases from V and 4 bases from J, with 20 bases in between. This CDR3 is CASSWASEGAFYEQYF. The CDR3 DNA reads TGTGCCAGCAGTTGGGCGTCGGAGGGGGCCTTTTACGAGCAGTACTTC.

This clone was found a few times. The chain couples TRBV5-5 to TRBJ2-3, with a possible D match to TRBD1 (6 bases). Germline-derived CDR1 and CDR2 are SGHKS and YYEKEE (reference sequence). This CDR3 is built from 15 residues. V lost 0 bases, J lost 0 bases, and 8 bases lay in between. Written as DNA, the CDR3 is TGTGCCAGCAGCTTGGGGACAGCAAGCACAGATACGCAGTATTTT. This encodes CASSLGTASTDTQYF.

The V call is TRBV15, the J call TRBJ2-1; tentative D call: TRBD1 (6 bases). The CDR3 length is 15 residues. V was clipped by 6 bases and J by 0 bases, with 12 bases between them. The V gene's germline CDR1 is LNHNV and CDR2 YYDKDF (reference sequence). The DNA of the CDR3 is TGTGCCACCAGTCTACAGGGAGCCTCCTACAATGAGCAGTTCTTC. It codes for CATSLQGASYNEQFF.

The genes are TRBV5-1 and TRBJ1-2; no clear D. Germline CDR1 and CDR2: SGHRS and YFSETQ. The V and J ends lost 0 bases and 4 bases respectively, with 7 bases between them. The CDR3 has 13 residues. CDR3 nucleotide sequence: TGCGCCAGCAGCTTGGGGCAGTTCTATGGCTACACCTTC. Protein: CASSLGQFYGYTF.

The chain combines TRBV5-1 with TRBJ1-6; D possibly corresponds to TRBD1 (5 bases). The V gene lost 4 bases and the J gene lost 6 bases, with 14 bases spanning the gap. The germline gives CDR1 SGHRS, CDR2 YFSETQ. The CDR3 sequence is 15 residues long. This chain's CDR3 is CASSALEGTNSPLHF. CDR3 nucleotide sequence: TGCGCCAGCAGCGCCCTGGAGGGGACTAATTCACCCCTCCACTTT.

The chain is built from TRBV20-1 and TRBJ1-2; D uncertain. From germline, CDR1 is DFQATT and CDR2 SNEGSKA (reference sequence). The V and J ends lost 6 bases and 7 bases respectively, with 9 bases between them. This CDR3 is built from 10 residues. CDR3 protein: CSATSTGYTF. The CDR3 nucleotides read TGCAGTGCAACCAGTACTGGCTACACCTTC.

V gene TRBV5-8 combines with J gene TRBJ1-1; TRBD1 might be the D (6 bases). Trimming left V 0 bases short and J 1 base short, with 13 bases between. The CDR3 contains 16 residues. Germline CDR1 SGHTS, CDR2 YDEGEE. CDR3: CASSLGAGEGNTEAFF. Here the CDR3 DNA reads TGTGCCAGCAGCTTGGGGGCAGGGGAGGGGAACACTGAAGCTTTCTTT.

The chain has TRBV10-3 and TRBJ1-1; D may be TRBD1 (6 bases). V was pared by 11 bases and J by 4 bases, with 17 bases between. The CDR3 runs 13 residues. Germline CDR1 ENHRY, CDR2 SYGVKD. CDR3 coding DNA: TGTGCCTCAGTGGGGGCCATCGGCACTGAAGCTTTCTTT. Translation gives CASVGAIGTEAFF.

This clone was counted between two and nine times. V is TRBV3-1 (or the pseudogene TRBV3-2) and J is TRBJ2-3, with TRBD2 identical over 16 bases. V lost 4 bases to trimming and J lost 4 bases; unmatched junction nucleotides: 5. CDR1 is LGHDT, CDR2 YNNKEL, per germline (reference sequence). The CDR3 contains 17 residues. The CDR3 region has the DNA TGTGCCAGCAGCCCCCAGGGACTAGCGGGGGGGCCAGATACGCAGTATTTT. Protein product: CASSPQGLAGGPDTQYF.

This chain connects TRBV16 to TRBJ1-1; D possibly corresponds to TRBD1 (6 bases). Trimming left V 0 bases short and J 6 bases short, with 14 bases between. Germline CDR1 is KGHSY and CDR2 is FQNENV. The CDR3 runs to 15 residues. The CDR3 region has the DNA TGTGCCAGCAGCCAATCGATGACAGGCAGCCCTGAAGCTTTCTTT. This codes for CASSQSMTGSPEAFF. Full variable domain (rest looked up from reference TRBV16 and TRBJ1-1): GEEVAQTPKHLVRGEGQKAKLYCAPIKGHSYVFWYQQVLKNEFKFLISFQNENVFDETGMPKERFSAKCLPNSPCSLEIQATKLEDSAVYFCASSQSMTGSPEAFFGQGTRLTVV.

CDR3 bases: TGTGCCAGCAGTTTACTAGCGGGGGCAACCTACAATGAGCAGTTCTTC. It encodes CASSLLAGATYNEQFF. The chain combines TRBV28 with TRBJ2-1; TRBD2 agrees at 10 bases. Trimming took 2 bases from V and 2 from J; bases not matched to a gene: 3. There are 16 residues in the CDR3. Per germline, CDR1 MDHEN and CDR2 SYDVKM. Full variable domain (outside the CDR3, taken from reference TRBV28 and TRBJ2-1): DVKVTQSSRYLVKRTGEKVFLECVQDMDHENMFWYRQDPGLGLRLIYFSYDVKMKEKGDIPEGYSVSREKKERFSLILESASTNQTSMYLCASSLLAGATYNEQFFGPGTRLTVL.

This sequence joins TRBV2 and TRBJ1-2, with a weak D call TRBD1 (6 bases). Germline V gene sequence: CDR1 SNHLY, CDR2 FYNNEI. V was trimmed by 8 bases and J by 4 bases, leaving 20 bases between them. This CDR3 contains 15 residues. CDR3 sequence reads: CASPVLAGEPYGYTF. CDR3 DNA sequence: TGTGCCAGCCCGGTCTTGGCAGGGGAGCCCTATGGCTACACCTTC.

This chain joins TRBV29-1 and TRBJ2-3, with a weak D call TRBD2 (6 bases). The CDR3 sequence is 18 residues long. Germline-derived CDR1 and CDR2 are SQVTM and ANQGSEA. Trimming removed 0 bases from V and 0 bases from J, with 19 bases in between. The CDR3, as DNA: TGCAGCGTTGAAGATCGGGGAGGACGGGGTAGAAGCACAGATACGCAGTATTTT. Protein product: CSVEDRGGRGRSTDTQYF.

This clone was seen only once. The CDR3 nucleotides are TGTGCCAGCTCACCTCTCAGCGGGAGTGAGACCCAGTACTTC. Protein product: CASSPLSGSETQYF. The rearrangement joins TRBV18 to TRBJ2-5; 8 bases map to TRBD2. The trim removed 3 bases at V and 5 bases at J, leaving 5 bases unmatched. Germline CDR1 reads KGHSH; CDR2 reads LQKENI. CDR3 length equals 14 residues.

The chain carries TRBV24-1 and TRBJ2-2; 8 nucleotides align to TRBD1. V gave up 4 bases and J gave up 1 base; unmatched junction bases: 4. Germline V gives CDR1 KGHDR, CDR2 SFDVKD. This CDR3 spans 16 amino acids. The CDR3 spells CATSDAGTGNTGELFF. CDR3 coding DNA: TGTGCCACCAGTGACGCCGGGACAGGGAACACCGGGGAGCTGTTTTTT.

The rearrangement uses TRBV11-3 and TRBJ2-3, with 8 bases that match TRBD2. The CDR3 covers 15 residues. With 1 base clipped from V and 2 bases from J, the junction kept 2 bases outside the gene matches. The germline V gene has CDR1 SGHNT and CDR2 YENEEA. Written as DNA, the CDR3 is TGTGCCAGCAGCTTAGCGGGGGGGAACACAGATACGCAGTATTTT. Its translation is CASSLAGGNTDTQYF.